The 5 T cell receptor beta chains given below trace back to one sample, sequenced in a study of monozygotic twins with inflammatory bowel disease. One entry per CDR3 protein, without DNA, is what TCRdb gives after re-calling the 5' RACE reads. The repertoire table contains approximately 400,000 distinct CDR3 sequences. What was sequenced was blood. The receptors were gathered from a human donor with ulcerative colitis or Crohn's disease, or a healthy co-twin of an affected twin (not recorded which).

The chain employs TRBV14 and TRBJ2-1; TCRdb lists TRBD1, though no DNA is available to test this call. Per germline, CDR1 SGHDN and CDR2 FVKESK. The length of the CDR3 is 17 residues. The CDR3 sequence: CASSNRRGPHSYNEQFF.

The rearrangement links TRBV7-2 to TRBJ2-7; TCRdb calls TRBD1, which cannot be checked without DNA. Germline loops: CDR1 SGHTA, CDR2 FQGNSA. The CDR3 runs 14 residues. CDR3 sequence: CASTRTGPLNEQYF.

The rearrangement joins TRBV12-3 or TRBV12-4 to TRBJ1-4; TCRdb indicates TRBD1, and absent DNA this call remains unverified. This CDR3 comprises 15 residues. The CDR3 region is CASAPWGPQPEKLFF.

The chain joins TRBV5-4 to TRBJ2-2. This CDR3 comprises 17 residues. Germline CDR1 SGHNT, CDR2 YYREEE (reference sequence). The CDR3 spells CASSLAWGSGNTGELFF.

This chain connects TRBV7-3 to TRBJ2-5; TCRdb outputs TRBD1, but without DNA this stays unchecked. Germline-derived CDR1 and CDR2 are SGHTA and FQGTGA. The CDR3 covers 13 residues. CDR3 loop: CASSAYREETQYF.